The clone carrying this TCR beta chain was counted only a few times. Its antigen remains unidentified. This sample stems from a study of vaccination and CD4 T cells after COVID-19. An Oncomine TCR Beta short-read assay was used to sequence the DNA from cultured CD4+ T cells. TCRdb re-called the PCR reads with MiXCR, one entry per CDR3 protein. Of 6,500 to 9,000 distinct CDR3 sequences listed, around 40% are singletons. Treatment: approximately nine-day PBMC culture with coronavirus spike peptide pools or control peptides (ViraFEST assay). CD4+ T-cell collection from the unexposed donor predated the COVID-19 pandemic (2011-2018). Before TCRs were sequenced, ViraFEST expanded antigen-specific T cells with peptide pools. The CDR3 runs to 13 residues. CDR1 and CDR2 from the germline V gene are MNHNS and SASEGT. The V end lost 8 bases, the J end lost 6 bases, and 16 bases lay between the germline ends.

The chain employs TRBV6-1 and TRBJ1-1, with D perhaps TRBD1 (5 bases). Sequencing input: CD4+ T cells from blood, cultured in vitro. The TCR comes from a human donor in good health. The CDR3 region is CASCPRVPPEAFF. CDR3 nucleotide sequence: TGTGCCAGCTGTCCCAGGGTGCCCCCTGAAGCTTTCTTT.